The 5 T cell receptor beta chains below all came from one sample that was sequenced in a study of neurological immune-mediated disorders. TCRdb called the 5' RACE reads again in MiXCR, with one record for every CDR3 protein. The sample includes around 76,000 distinct CDR3 sequences, 10% to 13% of them seen just once. Time point reported: longitudinal time-point 1 (baseline). The sequenced sample was PBMCs. The receptors derive from a man aged 30-40 years in good health.

This clonotype has a count of ten or more. The chain couples TRBV7-9 to TRBJ1-5; possible D gene TRBD1, 5 bases. The germline V gene encodes CDR1 SEHNR and CDR2 FQNEAQ (reference sequence). CDR3 size: 16 residues. Deletions cut 0 bases from V and 3 bases from J, with 12 bases between. CDR3 nucleotides: TGTGCCAGCAGCTTAGCGCTCGGGGGGAACAATCAGCCCCAGCATTTT. Protein: CASSLALGGNNQPQHF.

This clonotype was seen more than once but under ten times. This sequence joins TRBV3-1 and TRBJ2-2; TRBD1 or TRBD2 may be the D gene (5 bases each). There are 14 residues in the CDR3. Germline lookup yields CDR1 LGHDT and CDR2 YNNKEL (reference sequence). V shed 4 bases and J shed 4 bases, with 10 bases lying between them. Here the CDR3 reads CASSPGTRTGELFF. The CDR3 DNA reads as TGTGCCAGCAGCCCCGGGACCCGCACCGGGGAGCTGTTTTTT.

There are a few counts of this clonotype. The chain is built from TRBV20-1 and TRBJ2-3; 13 nucleotides agree with TRBD2. Germline values: CDR1 DFQATT, CDR2 SNEGSKA (reference sequence). With 0 bases clipped from V and 4 bases from J, the junction kept 16 bases outside the gene matches. This CDR3 is 20 amino acids long. DNA for the CDR3: TGCAGTGCTAGAGATCTAACTAGCGGGAGGGCCGTGGAGTGGGCAGATACGCAGTATTTT. It translates to CSARDLTSGRAVEWADTQYF.

This clonotype was picked up many times. The rearrangement joins TRBV20-1 to TRBJ1-3; no firm D call. Germline CDR1 and CDR2: DFQATT and SNEGSKA (reference sequence). CDR3 length: 12 amino acids. Trimming pared 1 base from V and 1 base from J, leaving 2 bases between. CDR3 protein: CSARVSGNTIYF. As DNA, the CDR3 is TGCAGTGCTAGAGTGTCTGGAAACACCATATATTTT.

Many counts were recorded for this clonotype. The chain uses TRBV10-3 and TRBJ2-5; 10 positions match TRBD1. Germline V gene data show CDR1 as ENHRY and CDR2 as SYGVKD. Trimming removed 8 bases from V and 4 bases from J; junction bases left unmatched: 16. This CDR3 spans 17 amino acids. This chain's CDR3 is CAIQSGTGDASVETQYF. As DNA, the CDR3 is TGTGCCATCCAGTCCGGGACAGGGGACGCGAGTGTAGAGACCCAGTACTTC.